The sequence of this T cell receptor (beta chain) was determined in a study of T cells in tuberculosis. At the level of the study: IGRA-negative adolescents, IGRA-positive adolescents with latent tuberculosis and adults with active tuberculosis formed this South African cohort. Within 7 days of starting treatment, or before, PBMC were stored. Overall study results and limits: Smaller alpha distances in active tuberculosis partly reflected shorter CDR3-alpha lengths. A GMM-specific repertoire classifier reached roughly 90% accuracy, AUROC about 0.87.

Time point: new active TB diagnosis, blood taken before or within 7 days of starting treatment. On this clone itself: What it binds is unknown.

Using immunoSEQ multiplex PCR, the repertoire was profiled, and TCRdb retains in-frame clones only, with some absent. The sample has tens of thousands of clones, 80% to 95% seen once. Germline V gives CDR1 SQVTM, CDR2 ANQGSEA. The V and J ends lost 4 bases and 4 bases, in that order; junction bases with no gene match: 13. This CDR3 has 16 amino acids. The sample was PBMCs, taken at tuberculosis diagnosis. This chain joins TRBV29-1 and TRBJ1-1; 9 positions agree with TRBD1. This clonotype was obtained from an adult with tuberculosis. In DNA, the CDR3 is TGCAGCGTTGGAGGATTACCGGGACAGGGAGCCACTGAAGCTTTCTTT. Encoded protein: CSVGGLPGQGATEAFF.